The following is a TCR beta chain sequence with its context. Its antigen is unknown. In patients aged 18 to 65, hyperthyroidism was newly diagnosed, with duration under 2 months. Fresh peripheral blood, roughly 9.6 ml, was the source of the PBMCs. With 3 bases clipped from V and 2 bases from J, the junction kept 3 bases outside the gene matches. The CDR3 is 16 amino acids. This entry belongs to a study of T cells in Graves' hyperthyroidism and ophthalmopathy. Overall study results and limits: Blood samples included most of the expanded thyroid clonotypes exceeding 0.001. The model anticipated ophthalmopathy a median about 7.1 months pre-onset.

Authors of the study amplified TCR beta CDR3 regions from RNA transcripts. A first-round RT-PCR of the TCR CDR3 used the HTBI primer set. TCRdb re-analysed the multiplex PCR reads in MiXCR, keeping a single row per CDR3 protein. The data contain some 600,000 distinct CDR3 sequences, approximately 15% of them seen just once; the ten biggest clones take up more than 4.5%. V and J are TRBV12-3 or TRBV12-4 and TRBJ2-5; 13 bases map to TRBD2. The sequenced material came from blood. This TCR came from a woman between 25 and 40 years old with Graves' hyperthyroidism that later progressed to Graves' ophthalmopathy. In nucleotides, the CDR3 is TGTGCCAGCAGTTTGGGGGGACTAGCGGGACAAGAGACCCAGTACTTC. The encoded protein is CASSLGGLAGQETQYF.